The 32 T cell receptor beta chains below all came from one sample that was sequenced in a study of cytomegalovirus exposure and HLA in healthy donors. Sequencing was performed with immunoSEQ multiplex PCR; in TCRdb, only in-frame clones are kept and a portion is missing. This sample has 120,000 to 150,000 clones, with about 89% found just once. Source material: PBMCs. The receptors here all came from a woman between 18 and 30 years old in good health and CMV-seropositive.

The rearrangement joins TRBV30 to TRBJ2-7, with a weak D call TRBD1 (5 bases). This CDR3 spans 10 amino acids. Germline CDR1 GTSNPN, CDR2 SVGIG (reference sequence). V was shortened by 2 bases and J by 6 bases, with 5 bases between the two germline ends. This CDR3 reads CAWSRGEQYF. DNA for the CDR3: TGTGCCTGGAGTAGGGGCGAGCAGTACTTC.

The chain is built from TRBV10-3 and TRBJ2-2; 11 nucleotides line up with TRBD2. The CDR3 covers 17 residues. With V trimmed by 4 bases and J by 0 bases, 4 bases remained unmatched. Germline CDR1 reads ENHRY; CDR2 reads SYGVKD. The chain's CDR3 is CAISGPGLAANTGELFF. Here the CDR3 DNA reads TGTGCCATCAGTGGACCGGGACTAGCGGCGAACACCGGGGAGCTGTTTTTT.

V usage is TRBV5-4 and J usage is TRBJ2-1, with D perhaps matching TRBD2 (5 bases). Germline assignment: CDR1 SGHNT and CDR2 YYREEE (reference sequence). The CDR3 totals 14 residues. The ends were cut back, 4 bases at V and 5 bases at J, with 13 bases in the middle. The CDR3 here is CASSLPAGNNEQFF. The CDR3 region has the DNA TGTGCCAGCAGCCTCCCCGCGGGTAACAATGAGCAGTTCTTC.

With respect to this clone: A read error may account for a junction end that differs from germline. V usage is TRBV7-7 and J usage is TRBJ2-5; D gene unclear. This CDR3 has 13 residues. Germline CDR1 reads SSHAT; CDR2 reads FNYEAQ (reference sequence). CDR3: CASSLGSRETQYF. The CDR3 DNA follows: TGTGCTAGCAGCTTAGGTAGTAGAGAGACCCAGTACTTC.

CDR3 in DNA: TGTGCCAGTAGTCCCGGACAGGGGCCACGACAGCCCCAGCATTTT. Its translation is CASSPGQGPRQPQHF. V and J are TRBV19 and TRBJ1-5, with 9 bases aligning to TRBD1. The CDR3 runs to 15 residues. V lost 5 bases, J lost 7 bases, and 9 bases stayed unmatched. Germline values: CDR1 LNHDA, CDR2 SQIVND (reference sequence).

This chain links TRBV10-3 with TRBJ2-3; D might be TRBD2 (6 bases). V dropped 2 bases and J dropped 6 bases, with 12 bases sitting between them. The CDR3 consists of 14 residues. CDR1 and CDR2 from the germline V gene are ENHRY and SYGVKD. CDR3 sequence (DNA): TGTGCCATCAGTGAGGGCAGGGAGGAGGATACGCAGTATTTT. Translation: CAISEGREEDTQYF.

This clone was seen only once. This rearrangement joins TRBV6-1 to TRBJ1-3; 7 nucleotides align to TRBD1. With V trimmed by 10 bases and J by 3 bases, 9 bases remained unmatched. The CDR3 is made up of 14 amino acids. Germline V lookup: CDR1 MNHNS, CDR2 SASEGT. DNA of the CDR3: TGTGCCACCGTGACAGGGTCATTTGGAAACACCATATATTTT. The encoded protein is CATVTGSFGNTIYF.

The chain recombines TRBV5-1 with TRBJ1-1; D remains ambiguous. With 2 bases removed from V and 9 bases from J, the gap between germline ends came to 8 bases. In germline, CDR1 is SGHRS, CDR2 YFSETQ. The CDR3 has 11 amino acids. Here the CDR3 reads CASSFGGKAFF. The CDR3 DNA sequence: TGCGCCAGCAGCTTCGGCGGGAAAGCTTTCTTT.

V and J are TRBV30 and TRBJ2-7; TRBD1 matches at 7 bases. CDR3 length equals 15 residues. Unmatched junction bases numbered 6, after V lost 0 bases and J lost 1 base. Germline CDR1 and CDR2: GTSNPN and SVGIG (reference sequence). The CDR3 loop reads CAWSVRDRASYEQYF. The CDR3 DNA is TGTGCCTGGAGTGTACGAGACAGGGCTTCCTACGAGCAGTACTTC.

This chain uses TRBV5-5 with TRBJ2-5; 9 positions agree with TRBD2. Germline CDR1 SGHKS, CDR2 YYEKEE (reference sequence). The length of the CDR3 is 16 residues. The V segment lost 3 bases and the J segment 3 bases; nucleotides outside the gene matches: 9. The CDR3 DNA is TGTGCCAGCAGCTCGGCTCGACTAGCGGCCGAAGAGACCCAGTACTTC. It specifies CASSSARLAAEETQYF.

V is TRBV5-6 and J is TRBJ2-1, with TRBD2 matching over 12 bases. Germline CDR1 is SGHDT and CDR2 is YYEEEE. The V gene end was trimmed by 4 bases and the J gene end by 8 bases; junction bases not matched to a gene: 10. The CDR3 is made up of 16 amino acids. The CDR3: CASSRALAGGPHEQFF. The CDR3 DNA reads TGTGCCAGCAGCCGGGCCCTAGCGGGAGGGCCCCATGAGCAGTTCTTC.

The rearrangement links TRBV30 to TRBJ2-1; 7 nucleotides agree with TRBD2. J was trimmed by 4 bases and V by 2 bases; bases with no gene match: 8. Germline assignment: CDR1 GTSNPN and CDR2 SVGIG (reference sequence). The CDR3 sequence is 15 residues long. The CDR3 DNA reads as TGTGCCTGGAGTAGCGGGACTGGGAAGTACAATGAGCAGTTCTTC. Encoded protein: CAWSSGTGKYNEQFF.

On this clone itself: Other DNA sequences in this specimen translate into the identical CDR3. As DNA, the CDR3 is TGTGCCAGCAGCGTAGCGGGAGGGAGCACAGATACGCAGTATTTT. This codes for CASSVAGGSTDTQYF. The rearrangement links TRBV9 to TRBJ2-3; 8 bases map to TRBD2. This CDR3 is built from 15 residues. Germline assignment: CDR1 SGDLS and CDR2 YYNGEE. Losses at the gene ends were 0 bases for V and 0 bases for J; bases not matched to a gene: 0. The variable domain in full, completed from reference TRBV9 and TRBJ2-3, reads DSGVTQTPKHLITATGQRVTLRCSPRSGDLSVYWYQQSLDQGLQFLIQYYNGEERAKGNILERFSAQQFPDLHSELNLSSLELGDSALYFCASSVAGGSTDTQYFGPGTRLTVL.

V usage is TRBV28 and J usage is TRBJ2-7; TRBD1 matches at 9 bases. Germline CDR1 MDHEN, CDR2 SYDVKM. After removal of 7 bases from V and 0 bases from J, the junction contained 4 bases not matched to a gene. This CDR3 is built from 14 residues. The CDR3 region has the DNA TGTGCCAGCAATGGACAGGGGAGCTCCTACGAGCAGTACTTC. Translating gives CASNGQGSSYEQYF.

The V and J genes are TRBV4-1 and TRBJ1-2, with D possibly being TRBD1 (6 bases). This CDR3 region has 15 residues. The germline V gene encodes CDR1 MGHRA and CDR2 YSYEKL. V shed 3 bases and J shed 4 bases, with 15 bases lying between them. The CDR3 loop is CASSQNSGQSYGYTF. The CDR3 DNA follows: TGCGCCAGCAGCCAGAACTCGGGACAAAGCTATGGCTACACCTTC.

As regards this clone: The sample holds other DNA sequences that translate to the same CDR3. V gene TRBV5-1 combines with J gene TRBJ1-2; D may be TRBD1 (5 bases). The germline V gene has CDR1 SGHRS and CDR2 YFSETQ. The CDR3 has 13 residues. The V gene lost 0 bases and the J gene lost 7 bases, with 10 bases spanning the gap. The CDR3 spells CASSLEGVRGYTF. The CDR3 DNA is TGCGCCAGCAGCTTGGAAGGGGTACGTGGCTACACCTTC. Full variable domain (missing parts from reference TRBV5-1 and TRBJ1-2): KAGVTQTPRYLIKTRGQQVTLSCSPISGHRSVSWYQQTPGQGLQFLFEYFSETQRNKGNFPGRFSGRQFSNSRSEMNVSTLELGDSALYLCASSLEGVRGYTFGSGTRLTVV.

The J gene is TRBJ2-7, the V gene TRBV4-3, with 10 bases lining up with TRBD2. The junction had 7 bases not matched to a gene; V was cut back by 5 bases and J by 3 bases. The germline V gene encodes CDR1 LGHNA and CDR2 YSLEER. There are 15 residues in the CDR3. CDR3 in amino acids: CASSSGTSDVYEQYF. CDR3 DNA sequence: TGCGCCAGCAGCTCCGGGACTAGCGACGTCTACGAGCAGTACTTC.

The V and J genes are TRBV18 and TRBJ2-5; D unclear. Germline V gene sequence: CDR1 KGHSH, CDR2 LQKENI. The CDR3 is made up of 15 amino acids. V lost 0 bases and J lost 0, with 8 bases in between. The CDR3: CASSPPVSNQETQYF. As DNA, the CDR3 is TGTGCCAGCTCACCACCTGTGAGCAACCAAGAGACCCAGTACTTC.

The chain couples TRBV7-2 to TRBJ2-7, with D uncertain. Germline lookup yields CDR1 SGHTA and CDR2 FQGNSA. V shed 0 bases and J shed 4 bases, with 7 bases lying between them. The CDR3 runs 13 residues. The CDR3 DNA reads TGTGCCAGCAGCTTAGCCGCCTATTACGAGCAGTACTTC. Translated, it gives CASSLAAYYEQYF.

This chain links TRBV19 with TRBJ1-4; TRBD1 matches 8 bases. The CDR3 is 15 residues long. CDR1 and CDR2 from the germline V gene are LNHDA and SQIVND (reference sequence). V lost 5 bases to trimming and J lost 13 bases; unmatched junction nucleotides: 15. This CDR3 is CASSLTTGGISRLFF. The CDR3 bases are TGTGCCAGTAGTCTTACCACAGGGGGGATTAGTAGACTGTTTTTT.

The V and J genes are TRBV2 and TRBJ2-1; TRBD2 matches 8 bases. Germline assignment: CDR1 SNHLY and CDR2 FYNNEI. With V trimmed by 4 bases and J by 6 bases, 5 bases remained unmatched. This CDR3 is built from 14 residues. The CDR3, as DNA: TGTGCCAGCAGTGTCACTAGCGGATCCAATGAGCAGTTCTTC. Translating it yields CASSVTSGSNEQFF. Together with reference TRBV2 and TRBJ2-1, the CDR3 gives the full variable domain: EPEVTQTPSHQVTQMGQEVILRCVPISNHLYFYWYRQILGQKVEFLVSFYNNEISEKSEIFDDQFSVERPDGSNFTLKIRSTKLEDSAMYFCASSVTSGSNEQFFGPGTRLTVL.

About this clone: One junction end disagrees with the germline gene, perhaps due to a read error. V is TRBV4-2 and J is TRBJ2-3; 7 bases match TRBD2. This CDR3 is built from 13 residues. The V gene's germline CDR1 is LGHNA and CDR2 YNFKEQ. The CDR3 spells CASSQELGLAVAF. As DNA, the CDR3 is TGTGCCAGCAGCCAAGAACTAGGGCTAGCGGTCGCATTT.

The chain employs TRBV5-1 and TRBJ2-7; the match to TRBD1 covers 10 bases. The CDR3 is 16 amino acids. Germline values: CDR1 SGHRS, CDR2 YFSETQ. V trimming: 4 bases; J trimming: 5 bases; junction bases outside the gene matches: 12. The DNA for the CDR3 is TGCGCCAGCAGCACCTGGGACAGGGGATTAGTCCACGAGCAGTACTTC. It yields the protein CASSTWDRGLVHEQYF.

The J gene is TRBJ2-3, the V gene TRBV5-6; 13 bases are a match to TRBD2. The CDR3 contains 16 residues. Germline V gene data show CDR1 as SGHDT and CDR2 as YYEEEE. Germline trimming cut 6 bases from V and 5 bases from J; bases unmatched to any gene: 9. CDR3 coding DNA: TGTGCCAGCACCCAACTAGCGGGAGGGCTCCGAGATACGCAGTATTTT. The encoded protein is CASTQLAGGLRDTQYF.

This rearrangement joins TRBV9 to TRBJ1-1; D ambiguous. V lost 0 bases, J lost 4 bases, and 7 bases lay in between. Germline CDR1 is SGDLS and CDR2 is YYNGEE. CDR3 length: 13 residues. DNA of the CDR3: TGTGCCAGCAGCGTAGTTGGGAGCACTGAAGCTTTCTTT. Protein product: CASSVVGSTEAFF. Full variable domain (outside the CDR3, taken from reference TRBV9 and TRBJ1-1): DSGVTQTPKHLITATGQRVTLRCSPRSGDLSVYWYQQSLDQGLQFLIQYYNGEERAKGNILERFSAQQFPDLHSELNLSSLELGDSALYFCASSVVGSTEAFFGQGTRLTVV.

The CDR3 bases are TGTGCCAGCAGTTTATGGGGGGAACGAGGCAAAAACATTCAGTACTTC. It codes for CASSLWGERGKNIQYF. This chain joins TRBV27 and TRBJ2-4, with D maybe TRBD2 (6 bases). Trimming took off 1 base at V and 3 bases at J, with 13 bases between the two ends. From germline, CDR1 is MNHEY and CDR2 SMNVEV (reference sequence). The CDR3 has 16 residues.

This chain joins TRBV5-1 and TRBJ2-3; weak D call: TRBD2 (6 bases). The CDR3 runs 15 residues. V shed 0 bases and J shed 9 bases, with 17 bases lying between them. Germline V lookup: CDR1 SGHRS, CDR2 YFSETQ. CDR3 region: CASSLEIAAGRTQYF. The DNA of the CDR3 is TGCGCCAGCAGCTTGGAGATAGCGGCGGGCAGGACGCAGTATTTT.

The chain carries TRBV29-1 and TRBJ2-1; TRBD2 might be the D (5 bases). Trimming took off 4 bases at V and 0 bases at J, with 7 bases between the two ends. CDR1 is SQVTM, CDR2 ANQGSEA, per germline. The CDR3 totals 13 residues. CDR3 loop: CSVASSSYNEQFF. The CDR3 nucleotides read TGCAGCGTTGCTAGCAGCTCCTACAATGAGCAGTTCTTC.

The chain couples TRBV28 to TRBJ1-5; 7 bases are shared with TRBD1. Germline values: CDR1 MDHEN, CDR2 SYDVKM. This CDR3 is 17 amino acids long. V shed 4 bases and J 0 bases; nucleotides not matched to a gene: 9. As DNA, the CDR3 is TGTGCCAGCAGTTCCCTAAGCCAGGGGGATAGCAATCAGCCCCAGCATTTT. This codes for CASSSLSQGDSNQPQHF. Drawing the rest from reference TRBV28 and TRBJ1-5, the complete variable domain is DVKVTQSSRYLVKRTGEKVFLECVQDMDHENMFWYRQDPGLGLRLIYFSYDVKMKEKGDIPEGYSVSREKKERFSLILESASTNQTSMYLCASSSLSQGDSNQPQHFGDGTRLSIL.

The chain carries TRBV11-2 and TRBJ2-2, with D perhaps TRBD2 (6 bases). CDR1 SGHAT and CDR2 FQNNGV come from the germline V gene. The CDR3 has 15 amino acids. The V gene lost 1 base and the J gene lost 4 bases, with 10 bases spanning the gap. CDR3 residues: CASSLGDFSTGELFF. In DNA form, the CDR3 reads TGTGCCAGCAGCTTAGGGGACTTTTCCACCGGGGAGCTGTTTTTT.

V usage is TRBV28 and J usage is TRBJ2-7, with D perhaps TRBD2 (6 bases). The V gene's germline CDR1 is MDHEN and CDR2 SYDVKM. CDR3 length: 14 residues. Deletions cut 10 bases from V and 1 base from J, with 17 bases between. CDR3 nucleotides: TGTGCCACTATGCGGGAAGCGTCTTCCTACGAGCAGTACTTC. This codes for CATMREASSYEQYF.

The V and J genes are TRBV6-6 and TRBJ2-2; D remains unclear. Deletions cut 4 bases from V and 1 base from J, with 4 bases between. Germline values: CDR1 MNHNY, CDR2 SVGAGI (reference sequence). The CDR3 covers 13 residues. CDR3 DNA: TGTGCCAGCAGTTCCGGGAACACCGGGGAGCTGTTTTTT. It translates to CASSSGNTGELFF.